Following are 9 T cell receptor beta chains from one sample sequenced in a study of T cell clusters in autoimmune cytopenias (dated by TCRdb to between 2018 and 2021). For each sample, TRB amplification used about 270 ng of peripheral blood genomic DNA, equal to roughly 38,000 genome equivalents. The sequencer was an Illumina MiSeq. To amplify TRB rearrangements, a touch-down multiplex PCR protocol was run with the TRB-A and TRB-B primer pools combined in a single tube. Based on TCRdb reprocessing of the reads, there is one entry per CDR3 protein sequence, and DNA is missing. This specimen's table enumerates some 5,400 distinct CDR3 sequences. Approximately 19% of the sample is held by the ten biggest clonotypes. In addition, the sample was reused for a study of T cell repertoires in aging, cancer and after chemotherapy.

Sequencing was performed on peripheral blood. Receptor source: a human donor in good health.

This clonotype registers large (0.1 to 1%) by frequency. The chain joins TRBV29-1 to TRBJ2-1; the TRBD2 assignment by TCRdb is unverifiable without DNA. CDR3 size: 14 residues. Germline V CDR1 and CDR2: SQVTM, ANQGSEA. The CDR3 protein is CSVARTTTNNEQFF.

This clonotype is called medium-sized based on its frequency. The rearrangement uses TRBV27 and TRBJ1-5. Looked up from germline, CDR1 is MNHEY and CDR2 is SMNVEV (reference sequence). CDR3 length: 15 residues. This CDR3 is CASSLEGVGNQPQHF.

This chain links TRBV11-1 with TRBJ1-4; there is no DNA to check the TCRdb D call of TRBD1. Germline V gives CDR1 SGHAT, CDR2 FQDESV (reference sequence). This CDR3 spans 15 amino acids. The chain's CDR3 is CASSLVLEGREKLFF.

In terms of frequency, this clonotype is medium-sized. V is TRBV5-6 and J is TRBJ1-4; lacking DNA, the TRBD1 call made by TCRdb goes unchecked. The germline gives CDR1 SGHDT, CDR2 YYEEEE. This CDR3 has 15 residues. CDR3 sequence: CASSTTGATNEKLFF.

This chain links TRBV13 with TRBJ1-1; the D call of TRBD1 rests on TCRdb alone, since no DNA is present to check it. Germline V lookup: CDR1 PRHDT, CDR2 FYEKMQ (reference sequence). This CDR3 comprises 14 residues. The CDR3 protein is CASSRQGVRVEAFF.

This chain joins TRBV20-1 and TRBJ2-3; TCRdb reports TRBD2, a call that lacks DNA to check it against. The CDR3 is 15 residues long. Germline V gene data show CDR1 as DFQATT and CDR2 as SNEGSKA (reference sequence). The CDR3 spells CSARLLALSTDTQYF.

This clonotype is deemed medium-sized (0.01 to 0.1%) by its frequency. V usage is TRBV6-5 and J usage is TRBJ2-7; TCRdb's D call, TRBD2, is unchecked because there is no DNA. Germline CDR1 and CDR2: MNHEY and SVGAGI. This CDR3 has 15 amino acids. The CDR3 protein is CASSYSGGTTYEQYF.

The chain has TRBV28 and TRBJ2-5. This CDR3 has 11 amino acids. CDR1 and CDR2 (germline): MDHEN, SYDVKM. The CDR3 loop is CASRSAETQYF.

The CDR3 is CASSLGQGGPQYF. The rearrangement joins TRBV7-9 to TRBJ2-5; checking the TCRdb D call of TRBD1 is not possible without DNA. CDR1 and CDR2 from the germline V gene are SEHNR and FQNEAQ (reference sequence). This CDR3 is built from 13 residues.